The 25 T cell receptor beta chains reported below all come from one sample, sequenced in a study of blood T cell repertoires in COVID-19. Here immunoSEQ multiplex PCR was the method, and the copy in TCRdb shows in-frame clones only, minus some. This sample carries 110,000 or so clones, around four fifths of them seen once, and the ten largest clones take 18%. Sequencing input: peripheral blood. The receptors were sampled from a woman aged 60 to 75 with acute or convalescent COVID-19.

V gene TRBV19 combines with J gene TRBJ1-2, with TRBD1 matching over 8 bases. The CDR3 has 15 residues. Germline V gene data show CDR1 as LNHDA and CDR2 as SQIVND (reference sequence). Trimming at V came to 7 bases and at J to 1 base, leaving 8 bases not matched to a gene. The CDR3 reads CASTSQGANNYGYTF. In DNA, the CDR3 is TGTGCCAGTACAAGCCAGGGGGCTAATAACTATGGCTACACCTTC. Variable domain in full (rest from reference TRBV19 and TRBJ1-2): DGGITQSPKYLFRKEGQNVTLSCEQNLNHDAMYWYRQDPGQGLRLIYYSQIVNDFQKGDIAEGYSVSREKKESFPLTVTSAQKNPTAFYLCASTSQGANNYGYTFGSGTRLTVV.

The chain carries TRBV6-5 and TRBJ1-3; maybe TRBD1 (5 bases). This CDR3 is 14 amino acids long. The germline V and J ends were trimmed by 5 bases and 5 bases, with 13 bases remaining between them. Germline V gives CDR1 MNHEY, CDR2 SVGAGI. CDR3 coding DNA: TGTGCCAGCAGTCCCCGGGGGAAAAGAAACACCATATATTTT. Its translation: CASSPRGKRNTIYF.

CDR3 DNA: TGTGCCAGCAGCCCGACGGGACAGGGTGAGCCCCAGCATTTT. Translated, it gives CASSPTGQGEPQHF. The chain couples TRBV7-3 to TRBJ1-5; 9 bases match TRBD1. After removal of 5 bases from V and 8 bases from J, the junction contained 7 bases not matched to a gene. CDR1 and CDR2 from the germline V gene are SGHTA and FQGTGA. The CDR3 has 14 amino acids.

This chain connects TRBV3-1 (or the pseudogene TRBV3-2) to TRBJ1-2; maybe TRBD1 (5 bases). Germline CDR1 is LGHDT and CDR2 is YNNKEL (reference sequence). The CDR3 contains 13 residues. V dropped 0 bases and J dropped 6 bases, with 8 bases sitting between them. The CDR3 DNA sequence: TGTGCCAGCAGCCAAGACGCAGGGAATGGCTACACCTTC. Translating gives CASSQDAGNGYTF.

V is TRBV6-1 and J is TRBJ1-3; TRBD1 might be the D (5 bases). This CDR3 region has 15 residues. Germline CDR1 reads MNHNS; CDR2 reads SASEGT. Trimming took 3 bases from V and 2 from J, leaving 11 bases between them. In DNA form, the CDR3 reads TGTGCCAGCAGTGATGTGGGGACTACTGGAAACACCATATATTTT. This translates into CASSDVGTTGNTIYF.

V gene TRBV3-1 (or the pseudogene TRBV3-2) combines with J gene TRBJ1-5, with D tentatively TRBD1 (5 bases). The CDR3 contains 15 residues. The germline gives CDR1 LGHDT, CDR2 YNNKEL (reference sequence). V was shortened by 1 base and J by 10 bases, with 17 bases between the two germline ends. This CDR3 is CASSQAIGARFPQHF. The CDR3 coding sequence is TGTGCCAGCAGCCAAGCCATAGGGGCCCGGTTTCCCCAGCATTTT.

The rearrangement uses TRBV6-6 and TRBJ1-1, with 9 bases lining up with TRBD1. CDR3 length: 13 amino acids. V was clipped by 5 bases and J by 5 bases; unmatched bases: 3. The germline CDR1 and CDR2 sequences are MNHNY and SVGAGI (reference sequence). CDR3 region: CASSPGTGTEAFF. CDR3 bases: TGTGCCAGCAGTCCCGGGACAGGGACTGAAGCTTTCTTT.

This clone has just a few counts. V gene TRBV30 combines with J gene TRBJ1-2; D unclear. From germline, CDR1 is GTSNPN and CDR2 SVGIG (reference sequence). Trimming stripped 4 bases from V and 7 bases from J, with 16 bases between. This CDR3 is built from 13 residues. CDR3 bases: TGTGCCTGGACCATTACTAGAGGGTCTGGCTACACCTTC. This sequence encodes CAWTITRGSGYTF.

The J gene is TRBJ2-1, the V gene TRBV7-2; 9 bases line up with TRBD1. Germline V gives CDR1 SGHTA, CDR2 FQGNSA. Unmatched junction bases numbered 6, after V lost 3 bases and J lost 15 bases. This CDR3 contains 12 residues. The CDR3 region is CASSLDRGSLFF. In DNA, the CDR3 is TGTGCCAGCAGCTTGGACAGGGGCTCCCTGTTCTTC.

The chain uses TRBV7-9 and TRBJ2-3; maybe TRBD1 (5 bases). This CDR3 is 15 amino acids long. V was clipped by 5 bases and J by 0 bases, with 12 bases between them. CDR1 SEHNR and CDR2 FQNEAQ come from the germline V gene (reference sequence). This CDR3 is CASSAGAGSTDTQYF. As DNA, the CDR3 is TGTGCCAGCAGCGCAGGTGCAGGGAGCACAGATACGCAGTATTTT. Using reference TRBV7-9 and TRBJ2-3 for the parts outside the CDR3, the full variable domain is DTGVSQNPRHKITKRGQNVTFRCDPISEHNRLYWYRQTLGQGPEFLTYFQNEAQLEKSRLLSDRFSAERPKGSFSTLEIQRTEQGDSAMYLCASSAGAGSTDTQYFGPGTRLTVL.

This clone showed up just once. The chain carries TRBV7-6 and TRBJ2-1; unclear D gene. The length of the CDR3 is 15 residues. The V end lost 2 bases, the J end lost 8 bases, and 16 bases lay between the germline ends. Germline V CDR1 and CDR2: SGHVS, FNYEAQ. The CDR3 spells CASSLSAKQSDEQFF. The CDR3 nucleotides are TGTGCCAGCAGCTTATCGGCTAAACAGTCCGATGAGCAGTTCTTC.

The CDR3: CASSFRQGSTEAFF. In DNA, the CDR3 is TGTGCCAGCAGCTTTAGACAGGGCAGCACTGAAGCTTTCTTT. The chain carries TRBV7-2 and TRBJ1-1, with 7 bases lining up with TRBD1. V was pared by 3 bases and J by 4 bases, with 5 bases of the junction left unmatched. The CDR3 is 14 residues long. The germline gives CDR1 SGHTA, CDR2 FQGNSA.

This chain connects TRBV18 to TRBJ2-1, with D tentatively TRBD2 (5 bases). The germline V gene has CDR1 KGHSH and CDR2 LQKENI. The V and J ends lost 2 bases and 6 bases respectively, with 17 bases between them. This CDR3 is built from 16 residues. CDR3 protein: CASSPVLFGMSNEQFF. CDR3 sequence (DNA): TGTGCCAGCTCACCAGTCTTATTCGGGATGAGCAATGAGCAGTTCTTC.

DNA of the CDR3: TGTGCCAGCAGTTACTCGTCTAACAGTTGGAACACTGAAGCTTTCTTT. Translating it yields CASSYSSNSWNTEAFF. This rearrangement joins TRBV6-5 to TRBJ1-1; D ambiguous. Germline CDR1 and CDR2: MNHEY and SVGAGI. CDR3 length: 16 residues. V lost 0 bases to trimming and J lost 1 base, with 12 bases between them.

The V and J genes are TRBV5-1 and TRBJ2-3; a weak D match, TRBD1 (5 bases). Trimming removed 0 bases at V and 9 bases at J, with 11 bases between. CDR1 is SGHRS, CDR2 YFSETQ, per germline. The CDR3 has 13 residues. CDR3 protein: CASSLVGQSTQYF. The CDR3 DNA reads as TGCGCCAGCAGCTTGGTGGGGCAGTCAACGCAGTATTTT.

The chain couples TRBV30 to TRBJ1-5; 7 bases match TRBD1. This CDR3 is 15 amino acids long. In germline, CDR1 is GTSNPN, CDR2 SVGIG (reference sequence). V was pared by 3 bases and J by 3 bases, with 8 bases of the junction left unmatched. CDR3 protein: CAWRSTGTLNQPQHF. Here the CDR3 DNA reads TGTGCCTGGAGGTCGACAGGGACCCTCAATCAGCCCCAGCATTTT. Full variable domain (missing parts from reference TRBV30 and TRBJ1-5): SQTIHQWPATLVQPVGSPLSLECTVEGTSNPNLYWYRQAAGRGLQLLFYSVGIGQISSEVPQNLSASRPQDRQFILSSKKLLLSDSGFYLCAWRSTGTLNQPQHFGDGTRLSIL.

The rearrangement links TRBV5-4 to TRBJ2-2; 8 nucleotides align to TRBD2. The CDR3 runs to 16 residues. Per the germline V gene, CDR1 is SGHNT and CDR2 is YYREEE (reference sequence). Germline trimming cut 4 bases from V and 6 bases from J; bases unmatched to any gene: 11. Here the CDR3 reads CASSRGGGAGAGELFF. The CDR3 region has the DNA TGTGCCAGCAGCCGGGGGGGCGGAGCTGGGGCCGGGGAGCTGTTTTTT.

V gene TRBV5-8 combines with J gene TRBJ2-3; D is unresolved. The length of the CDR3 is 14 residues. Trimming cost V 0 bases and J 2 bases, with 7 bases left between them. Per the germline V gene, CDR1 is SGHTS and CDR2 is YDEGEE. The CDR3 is CASSLETPTDTQYF. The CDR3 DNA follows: TGTGCCAGCAGCTTGGAGACACCCACAGATACGCAGTATTTT.

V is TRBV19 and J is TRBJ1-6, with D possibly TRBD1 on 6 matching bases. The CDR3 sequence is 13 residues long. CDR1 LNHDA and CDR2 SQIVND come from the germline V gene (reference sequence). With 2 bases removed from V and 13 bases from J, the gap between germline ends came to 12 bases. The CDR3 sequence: CASSITLQGPLHF. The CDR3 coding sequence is TGTGCCAGTAGTATAACCCTGCAGGGGCCCCTCCACTTT.

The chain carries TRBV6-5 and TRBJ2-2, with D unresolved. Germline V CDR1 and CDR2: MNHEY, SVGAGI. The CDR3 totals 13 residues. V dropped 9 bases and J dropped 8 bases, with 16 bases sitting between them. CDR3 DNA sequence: TGTGCCAGTCTAGGAGACTTGAGGGGGGAGCTGTTTTTT. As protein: CASLGDLRGELFF.

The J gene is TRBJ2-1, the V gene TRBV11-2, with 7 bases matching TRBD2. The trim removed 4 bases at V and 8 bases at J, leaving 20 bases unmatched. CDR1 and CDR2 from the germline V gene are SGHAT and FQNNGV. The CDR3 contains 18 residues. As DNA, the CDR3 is TGTGCCAGCAGCTCGCAGGGTGCGGGAGATATCAAGTCCGATGAGCAGTTCTTC. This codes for CASSSQGAGDIKSDEQFF.

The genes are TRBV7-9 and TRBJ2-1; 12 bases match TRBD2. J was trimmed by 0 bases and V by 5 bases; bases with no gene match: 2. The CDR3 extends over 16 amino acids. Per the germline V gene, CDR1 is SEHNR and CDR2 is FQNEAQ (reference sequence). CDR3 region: CASSGLAGSSYNEQFF. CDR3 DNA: TGTGCCAGCAGCGGACTAGCGGGGAGCTCCTACAATGAGCAGTTCTTC.

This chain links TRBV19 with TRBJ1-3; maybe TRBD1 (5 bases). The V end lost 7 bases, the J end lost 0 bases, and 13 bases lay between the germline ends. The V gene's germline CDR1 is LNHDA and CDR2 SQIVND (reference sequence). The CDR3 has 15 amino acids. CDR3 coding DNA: TGTGCCAGTAAGTCCGCACAGGCCTCTGGAAACACCATATATTTT. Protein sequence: CASKSAQASGNTIYF.

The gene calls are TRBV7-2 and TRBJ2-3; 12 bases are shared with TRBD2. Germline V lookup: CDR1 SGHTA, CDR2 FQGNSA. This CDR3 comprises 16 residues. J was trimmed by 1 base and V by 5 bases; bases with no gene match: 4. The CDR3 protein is CASSQGLAGRTDTQYF. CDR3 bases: TGTGCCAGCAGCCAAGGACTAGCGGGACGCACAGATACGCAGTATTTT.

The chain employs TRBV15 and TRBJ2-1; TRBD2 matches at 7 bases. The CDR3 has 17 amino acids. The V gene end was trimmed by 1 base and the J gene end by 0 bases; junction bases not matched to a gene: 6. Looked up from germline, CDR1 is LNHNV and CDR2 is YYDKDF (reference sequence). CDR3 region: CATSRGLALGSYNEQFF. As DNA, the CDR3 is TGTGCCACCAGCAGAGGACTAGCACTAGGCTCCTACAATGAGCAGTTCTTC.